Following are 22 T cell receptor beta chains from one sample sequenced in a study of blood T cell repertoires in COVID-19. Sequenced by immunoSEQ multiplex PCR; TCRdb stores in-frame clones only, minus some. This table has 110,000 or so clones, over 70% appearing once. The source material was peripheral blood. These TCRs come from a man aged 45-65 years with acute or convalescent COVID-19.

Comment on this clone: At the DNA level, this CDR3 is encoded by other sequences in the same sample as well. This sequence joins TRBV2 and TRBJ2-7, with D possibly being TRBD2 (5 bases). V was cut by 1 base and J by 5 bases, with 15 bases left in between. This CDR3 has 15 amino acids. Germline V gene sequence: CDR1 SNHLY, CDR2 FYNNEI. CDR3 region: CASSEGLFGLHEQYF. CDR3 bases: TGTGCCAGCAGTGAAGGATTGTTTGGACTTCACGAGCAGTACTTC.

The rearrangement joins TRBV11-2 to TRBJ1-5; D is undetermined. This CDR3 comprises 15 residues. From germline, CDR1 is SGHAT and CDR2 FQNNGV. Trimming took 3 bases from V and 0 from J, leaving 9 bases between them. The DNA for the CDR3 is TGTGCCAGCAGCTTCCTCCCGTATAGCAATCAGCCCCAGCATTTT. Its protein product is CASSFLPYSNQPQHF.

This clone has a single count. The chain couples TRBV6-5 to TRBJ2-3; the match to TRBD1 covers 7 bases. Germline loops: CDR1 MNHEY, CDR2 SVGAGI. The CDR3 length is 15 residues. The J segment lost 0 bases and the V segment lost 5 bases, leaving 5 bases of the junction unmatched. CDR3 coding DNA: TGTGCCAGCAGTAAACAGGGGCTAAGCACAGATACGCAGTATTTT. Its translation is CASSKQGLSTDTQYF.

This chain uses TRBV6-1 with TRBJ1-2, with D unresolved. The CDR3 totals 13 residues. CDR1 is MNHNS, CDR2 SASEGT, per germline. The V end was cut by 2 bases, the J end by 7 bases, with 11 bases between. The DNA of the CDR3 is TGTGCCAGCAGTGAACCGACATATGGTGGCTACACCTTC. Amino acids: CASSEPTYGGYTF.

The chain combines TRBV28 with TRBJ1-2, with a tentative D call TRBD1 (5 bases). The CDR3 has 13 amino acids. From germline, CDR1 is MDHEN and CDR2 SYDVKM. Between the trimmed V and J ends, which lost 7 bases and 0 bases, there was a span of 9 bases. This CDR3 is CASNRQTNYGYTF. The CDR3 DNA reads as TGTGCCAGCAATAGACAGACTAACTATGGCTACACCTTC.

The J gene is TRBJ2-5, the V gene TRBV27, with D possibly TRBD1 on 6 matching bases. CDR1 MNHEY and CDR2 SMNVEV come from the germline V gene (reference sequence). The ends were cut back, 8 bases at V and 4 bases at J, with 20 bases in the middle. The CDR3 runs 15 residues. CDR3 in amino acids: CASARGQIEGETQYF. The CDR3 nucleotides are TGTGCCAGCGCCCGGGGACAAATAGAGGGAGAGACCCAGTACTTC.

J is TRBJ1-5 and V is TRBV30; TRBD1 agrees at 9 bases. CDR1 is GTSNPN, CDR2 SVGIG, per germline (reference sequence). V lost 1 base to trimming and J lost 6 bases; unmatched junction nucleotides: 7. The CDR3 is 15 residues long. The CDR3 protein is CAWSEGTGIFQPQHF. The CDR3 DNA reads TGTGCCTGGAGTGAAGGGACAGGGATTTTTCAGCCCCAGCATTTT.

In DNA form, the CDR3 reads TGTGCCAGCACCCTAGCGGGGTGGGGCACAGATACGCAGTATTTT. Amino acids: CASTLAGWGTDTQYF. This chain uses TRBV28 with TRBJ2-3; TRBD2 matches 9 bases. Germline CDR1 reads MDHEN; CDR2 reads SYDVKM. This CDR3 has 15 amino acids. Trimming removed 7 bases from V and 1 base from J; junction bases left unmatched: 6.

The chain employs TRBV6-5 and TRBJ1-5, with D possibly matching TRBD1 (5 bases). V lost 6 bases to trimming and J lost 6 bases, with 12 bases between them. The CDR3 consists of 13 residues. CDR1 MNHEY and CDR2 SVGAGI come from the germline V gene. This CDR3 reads CASRTTDSQPQHF. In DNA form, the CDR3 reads TGTGCCAGCAGGACGACAGATAGTCAGCCCCAGCATTTT.

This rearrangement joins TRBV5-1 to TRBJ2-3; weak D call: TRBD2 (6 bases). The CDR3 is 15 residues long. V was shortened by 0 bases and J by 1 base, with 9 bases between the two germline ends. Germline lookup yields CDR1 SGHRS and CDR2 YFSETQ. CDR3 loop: CASSLGRGGTDTQYF. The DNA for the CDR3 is TGCGCCAGCAGCTTGGGTCGCGGGGGCACAGATACGCAGTATTTT.

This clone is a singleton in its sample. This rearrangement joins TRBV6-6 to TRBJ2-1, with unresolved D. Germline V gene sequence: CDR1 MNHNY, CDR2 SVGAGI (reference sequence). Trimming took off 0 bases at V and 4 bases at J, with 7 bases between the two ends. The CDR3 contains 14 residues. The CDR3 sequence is CASSYSGGYNEQFF. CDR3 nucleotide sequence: TGTGCCAGCAGTTACTCAGGCGGTTACAATGAGCAGTTCTTC.

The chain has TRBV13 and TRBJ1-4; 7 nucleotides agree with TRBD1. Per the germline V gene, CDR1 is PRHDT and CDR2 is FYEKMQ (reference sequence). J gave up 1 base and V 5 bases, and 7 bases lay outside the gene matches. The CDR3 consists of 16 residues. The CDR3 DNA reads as TGTGCCAGCAGCCCCGACAGGGACGGAACTAATGAAAAACTGTTTTTT. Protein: CASSPDRDGTNEKLFF.

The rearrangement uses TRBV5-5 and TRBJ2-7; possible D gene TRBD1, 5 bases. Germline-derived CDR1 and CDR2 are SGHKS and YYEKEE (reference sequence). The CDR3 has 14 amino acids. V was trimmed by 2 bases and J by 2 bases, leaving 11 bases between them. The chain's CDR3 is CASSFQGRTYEQYF. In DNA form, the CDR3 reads TGTGCCAGCAGCTTCCAGGGTAGGACCTACGAGCAGTACTTC.

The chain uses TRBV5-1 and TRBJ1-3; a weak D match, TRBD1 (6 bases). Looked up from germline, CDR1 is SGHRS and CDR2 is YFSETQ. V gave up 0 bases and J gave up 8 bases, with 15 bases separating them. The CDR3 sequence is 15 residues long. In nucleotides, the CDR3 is TGCGCCAGCAGCTTGGGCACAGGGAAAGTGGACACCATATATTTT. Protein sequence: CASSLGTGKVDTIYF.

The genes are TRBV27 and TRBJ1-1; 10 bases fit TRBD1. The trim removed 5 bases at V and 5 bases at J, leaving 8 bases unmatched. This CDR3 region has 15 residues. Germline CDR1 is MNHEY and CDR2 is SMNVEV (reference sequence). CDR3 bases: TGTGCCAGCAGTCCCTTACGGGACAGGGGAACTGAAGCTTTCTTT. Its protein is CASSPLRDRGTEAFF.

The CDR3 spells CASRSNEKLFF. CDR3 in DNA: TGTGCCAGCAGGTCAAATGAAAAACTGTTTTTT. The gene calls are TRBV12-3 or TRBV12-4 and TRBJ1-4; D not resolved. The CDR3 is 11 amino acids. Trimming cost V 6 bases and J 5 bases, with 4 bases left between them.

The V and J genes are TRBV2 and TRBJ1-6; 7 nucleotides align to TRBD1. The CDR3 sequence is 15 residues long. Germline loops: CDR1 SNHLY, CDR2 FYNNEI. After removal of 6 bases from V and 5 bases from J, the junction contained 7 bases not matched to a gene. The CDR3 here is CASRETGKNNSPLHF. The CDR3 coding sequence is TGTGCCAGCAGGGAGACAGGGAAGAATAATTCACCCCTCCACTTT.

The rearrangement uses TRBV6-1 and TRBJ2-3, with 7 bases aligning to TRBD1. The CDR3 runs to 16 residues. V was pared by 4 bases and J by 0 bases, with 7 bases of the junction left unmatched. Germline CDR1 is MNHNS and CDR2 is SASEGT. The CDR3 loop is CASSVSWGQSTDTQYF. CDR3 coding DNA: TGTGCCAGCAGTGTGTCATGGGGACAGAGCACAGATACGCAGTATTTT.

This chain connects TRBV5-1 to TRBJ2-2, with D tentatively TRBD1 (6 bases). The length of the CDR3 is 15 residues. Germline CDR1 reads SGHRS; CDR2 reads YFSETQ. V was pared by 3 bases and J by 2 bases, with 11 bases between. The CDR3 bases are TGCGCCAGCAGCTCCGGGACAACCAACACCGGGGAGCTGTTTTTT. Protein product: CASSSGTTNTGELFF.

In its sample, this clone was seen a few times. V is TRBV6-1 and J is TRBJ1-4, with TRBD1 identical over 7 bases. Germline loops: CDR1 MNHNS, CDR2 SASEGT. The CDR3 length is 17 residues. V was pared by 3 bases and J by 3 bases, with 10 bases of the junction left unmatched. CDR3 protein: CASSDRGDRKANEKLFF. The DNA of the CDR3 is TGTGCCAGCAGTGACAGGGGGGACCGCAAGGCTAATGAAAAACTGTTTTTT.

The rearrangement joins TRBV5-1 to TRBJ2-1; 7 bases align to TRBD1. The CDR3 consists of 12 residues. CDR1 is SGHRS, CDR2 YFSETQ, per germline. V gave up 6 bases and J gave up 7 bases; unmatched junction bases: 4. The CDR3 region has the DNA TGCGCCAGCACTACAGGGGCTAATGAGCAGTTCTTC. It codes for CASTTGANEQFF.

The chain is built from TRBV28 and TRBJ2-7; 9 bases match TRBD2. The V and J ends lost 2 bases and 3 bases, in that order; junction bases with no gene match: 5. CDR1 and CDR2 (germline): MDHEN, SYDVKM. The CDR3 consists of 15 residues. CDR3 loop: CASSLTAGGLYEQYV. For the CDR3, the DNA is TGTGCCAGCAGTTTAACAGCGGGGGGCCTCTACGAGCAGTACGTC.